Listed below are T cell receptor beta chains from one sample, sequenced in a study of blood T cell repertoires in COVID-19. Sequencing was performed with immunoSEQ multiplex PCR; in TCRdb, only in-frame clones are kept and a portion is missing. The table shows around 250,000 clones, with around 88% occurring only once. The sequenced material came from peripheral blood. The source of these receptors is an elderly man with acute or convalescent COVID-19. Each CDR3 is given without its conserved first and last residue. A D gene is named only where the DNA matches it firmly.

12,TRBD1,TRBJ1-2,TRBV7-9,ASSPRQGYYGYT
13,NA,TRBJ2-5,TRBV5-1,ASGRDSGTGETQY
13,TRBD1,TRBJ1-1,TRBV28,ASSSLGQGNTEAF
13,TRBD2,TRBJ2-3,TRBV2,ASSELLAGTDTQY
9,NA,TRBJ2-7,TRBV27,ASRRGYEQY
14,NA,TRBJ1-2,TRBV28,ASSFPGLGRGYGYT
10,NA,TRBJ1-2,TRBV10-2,ASGGGRNGYT
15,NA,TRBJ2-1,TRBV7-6,ASSLAQGATLYNEQF
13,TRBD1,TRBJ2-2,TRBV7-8,ASSTTGGHTGELF
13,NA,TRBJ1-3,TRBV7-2,ASIPTALAGNTIY
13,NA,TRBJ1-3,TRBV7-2,ASSRRQGSGNTIY
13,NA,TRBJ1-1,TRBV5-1,ASSLDGSRPFGAF
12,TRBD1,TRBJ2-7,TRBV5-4,ASSPGQGRDEQY
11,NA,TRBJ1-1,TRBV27,ASSLAGITEAF
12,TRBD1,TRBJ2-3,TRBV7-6,ASSLGQGTDTQY
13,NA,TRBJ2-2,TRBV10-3,ATSPRDTNTGELF
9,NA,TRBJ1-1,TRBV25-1,ASSEETEAF
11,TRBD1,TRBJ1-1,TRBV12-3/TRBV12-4,ASSGDRDTEAF
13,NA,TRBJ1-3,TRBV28,ASSPWVTAGNTIY
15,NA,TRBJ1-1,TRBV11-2,ASSIRPGRTVNTEAF
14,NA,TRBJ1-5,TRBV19,ASRSTAGYSNQPQH
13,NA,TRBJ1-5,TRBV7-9,ASSSSGGGNQPQH
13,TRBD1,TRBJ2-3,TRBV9,ASSTPGGAGDTQY
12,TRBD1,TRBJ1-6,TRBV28,ASRPGQYNSPLH
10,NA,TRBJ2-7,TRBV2,ASSVNRYEQY
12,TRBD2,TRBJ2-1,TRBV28,ASSRAGDVNEQF
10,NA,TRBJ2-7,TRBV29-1,SVEDRTYEQY
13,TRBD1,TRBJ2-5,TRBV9,ASSAGTARQETQY
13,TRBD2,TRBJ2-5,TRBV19,ASSPLVSGGETQY
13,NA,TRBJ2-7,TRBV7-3,ASSLGAAGSYEQY
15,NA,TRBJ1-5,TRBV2,ASSGAGATMGNQPQH
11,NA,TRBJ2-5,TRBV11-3,ASSLDSKETQY
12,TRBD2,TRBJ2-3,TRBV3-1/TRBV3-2,ASSQGGGTDTQY
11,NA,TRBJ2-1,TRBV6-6,ASIKTANNEQF
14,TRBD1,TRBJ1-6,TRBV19,ASSTDTPRGRSPLH
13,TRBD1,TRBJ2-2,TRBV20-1,SAIEGAGNTGELF
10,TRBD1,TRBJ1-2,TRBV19,ASEDRADGYT
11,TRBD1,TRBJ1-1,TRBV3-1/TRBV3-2,ASSQGQRTEAF
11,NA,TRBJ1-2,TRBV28,ASRTGVSYGYT